Below are 8 T cell receptor beta chains sequenced from a single sample in a study of chemoradiotherapy in HPV16-positive cancers. Only in-frame clones appear in the TCRdb table, and some are missing; sequencing was by immunoSEQ multiplex PCR. The sample consists of more than 15,000 clones, more than 70% of them appearing once. The biological material was taken from a patient who underwent chemoradiotherapy. Receptor source: a human donor with HPV-associated anogenital cancer.

The chain has TRBV19 and TRBJ2-3; 9 nucleotides align to TRBD2. This CDR3 spans 16 amino acids. Looked up from germline, CDR1 is LNHDA and CDR2 is SQIVND (reference sequence). V was pared by 1 base and J by 3 bases, with 5 bases of the junction left unmatched. CDR3 protein: CASSIVEAGGTDTQYF. CDR3 DNA sequence: TGTGCCAGTAGTATAGTGGAAGCGGGGGGTACAGATACGCAGTATTTT.

The chain couples TRBV5-4 to TRBJ2-5, with D unclear. The germline V gene encodes CDR1 SGHNT and CDR2 YYREEE (reference sequence). Deletions cut 2 bases from V and 8 bases from J, with 10 bases between. There are 12 residues in the CDR3. The CDR3 sequence: CASSLDGHTQYF. CDR3 coding DNA: TGTGCCAGCAGCTTAGACGGGCATACCCAGTACTTC.

The rearrangement links TRBV2 to TRBJ2-1, with D hard to call. Trimming took 10 bases from V and 10 from J, leaving 14 bases between them. This CDR3 region has 11 residues. CDR1 is SNHLY, CDR2 FYNNEI, per germline. CDR3 amino acids: CATTSSYEQFF. CDR3 in DNA: TGTGCCACGACTTCCTCTTACGAGCAGTTCTTC.

This clone has just one count. V and J are TRBV2 and TRBJ2-5; D is uncertain. Judging by the DNA end, TRBJ2-7 fits better; the J call may be wrong. From germline, CDR1 is SNHLY and CDR2 FYNNEI. The CDR3 is 17 amino acids. Here the CDR3 reads CASRKGPTTVTTYEQYF. The CDR3 DNA reads TGTGCCAGCAGGAAGGGTCCTACTACGGTTACTACCTACGAGCAGTACTTC.

The gene calls are TRBV30 and TRBJ2-1; no definite D call. Trimming stripped 6 bases from V and 4 bases from J, with 19 bases between. The CDR3 consists of 15 residues. Per the germline V gene, CDR1 is GTSNPN and CDR2 is SVGIG (reference sequence). The DNA for the CDR3 is TGTGCCTGCCCTAGATCGGACCTTCCTTACAATGAGCAGTTCTTC. Translated: CACPRSDLPYNEQFF.

V and J are TRBV9 and TRBJ1-6; D is unclear. Looked up from germline, CDR1 is SGDLS and CDR2 is YYNGEE. This CDR3 contains 17 residues. V was clipped by 0 bases and J by 5 bases, with 15 bases between them. Written as DNA, the CDR3 is TGTGCCAGCAGCGTAGCTAGCACCGCCGATCATAATTCACCCCTCCACTTT. Its protein is CASSVASTADHNSPLHF.

The chain carries TRBV6-1 and TRBJ1-1; D is unresolved. CDR1 and CDR2 from the germline V gene are MNHNS and SASEGT. V was clipped by 9 bases and J by 0 bases, with 11 bases between them. The CDR3 is made up of 13 amino acids. CDR3: CASTGPLNTEAFF. The CDR3 nucleotides read TGTGCCAGTACCGGGCCTTTGAACACTGAAGCTTTCTTT.

This clone was seen only once. This chain's CDR3 is CASSIGLFGNQPQHF. In nucleotides, the CDR3 is TGTGCCAGTAGTATAGGTTTATTTGGCAATCAGCCCCAGCATTTT. The rearrangement joins TRBV19 to TRBJ1-5; no clear D. Trimming cost V 1 base and J 2 bases, with 9 bases left between them. Per the germline V gene, CDR1 is LNHDA and CDR2 is SQIVND (reference sequence). This CDR3 region has 15 residues. The complete variable domain, with remaining parts taken from reference TRBV19 and TRBJ1-5, reads DGGITQSPKYLFRKEGQNVTLSCEQNLNHDAMYWYRQDPGQGLRLIYYSQIVNDFQKGDIAEGYSVSREKKESFPLTVTSAQKNPTAFYLCASSIGLFGNQPQHFGDGTRLSIL.